The 5 T cell receptor beta chains presented below share a single source sample, sequenced in a study of early T cells in non-severe SARS-CoV-2 infection. TCRdb re-analysed the 5' RACE reads in MiXCR, keeping a single row per CDR3 protein. Here the sample spans 55,000 to 75,000 distinct CDR3 sequences, roughly 10% being singletons. Material: whole blood, obtained at baseline. These receptors all stem from an adult who was a healthcare worker with PCR-confirmed SARS-CoV-2 infection or an uninfected control (not recorded which).

This clonotype was observed at least ten times. The chain joins TRBV7-3 to TRBJ2-1; 8 bases map to TRBD2. The CDR3 loop spans 16 amino acids. Trimming removed 5 bases from V and 0 bases from J; junction bases left unmatched: 6. CDR1 SGHTA and CDR2 FQGTGA come from the germline V gene. In DNA form, the CDR3 reads TGTGCCAGCAGCCCCCGGGGGGGGAGCTCCTACAATGAGCAGTTCTTC. Protein: CASSPRGGSSYNEQFF.

The chain couples TRBV20-1 to TRBJ2-3; either TRBD1 or TRBD2 may fit D (5 bases each). Trimming stripped 5 bases from V and 1 base from J, with 10 bases between. CDR3 length: 13 residues. Germline lookup yields CDR1 DFQATT and CDR2 SNEGSKA (reference sequence). CDR3 region: CSASSGRTDTQYF. For the CDR3, the DNA is TGCAGTGCTTCCTCGGGGCGCACAGATACGCAGTATTTT.

This clonotype was picked up a small number of times. The gene calls are TRBV10-3 and TRBJ2-6; no clear D gene. The CDR3 runs to 14 residues. V lost 6 bases, J lost 4 bases, and 10 bases lay in between. Germline V CDR1 and CDR2: ENHRY, SYGVKD. For the CDR3, the DNA is TGTGCCATCAGCGGTGCACCCGGGGCCAACGTCCTGACTTTC. Amino acid sequence: CAISGAPGANVLTF.

The sample holds a few counts of this clonotype. The V and J genes are TRBV7-2 and TRBJ2-4; 7 positions agree with TRBD2. Trimming took 3 bases from V and 8 from J; bases not matched to a gene: 7. Germline V lookup: CDR1 SGHTA, CDR2 FQGNSA. CDR3 length: 14 amino acids. CDR3 bases: TGTGCCAGCAGCTTTTCTAGCGGAGATGACATTCAGTACTTC. Translation: CASSFSSGDDIQYF.

The V gene is TRBV6-1, the J gene TRBJ2-1, with D possibly TRBD2 on 5 matching bases. Germline V lookup: CDR1 MNHNS, CDR2 SASEGT. The CDR3 has 17 amino acids. Trimming shortened V by 1 base and J by 5 bases, and 18 bases separated the two germline ends. CDR3 sequence: CASSEDPWTVRHNEQFF. In nucleotides, the CDR3 is TGTGCCAGCAGTGAAGACCCCTGGACTGTTCGCCACAATGAGCAGTTCTTC.